This T cell receptor (beta chain) originates from a study of blood T cells in healthy people across ages. Next came a second PCR, run for about 7 to 12 cycles, which used a sample-barcoded 5' primer along with a J-beta primer mix. TCRdb recomputed calls from the 5' RACE reads with MiXCR, one row per CDR3 protein. This sample yields around 620,000 distinct CDR3 sequences, of which roughly a quarter are seen a single time; roughly 20% belongs to the top ten. This clonotype was detected a few times. The antigen is unknown. V lost 8 bases, J lost 7 bases, and 9 bases lay in between. This CDR3 is built from 12 residues. The germline V gene encodes CDR1 MNHEY and CDR2 SVGEGT. The study, taken as a whole, reports: Roughly linear age-related decline in beta diversity appeared, significant by age roughly 40.

Caucasian, healthy and from Russia, the donors were aged between roughly 6 and 95. Sequencing used blood. The genes are TRBV6-2 or TRBV6-3 and TRBJ1-6; perhaps TRBD1 as D (5 bases). The receptor was isolated from a woman aged 70-85 years in good health. DNA for the CDR3: TGTGCCAGCGTGACAGCAAATTCACCCCTCCACTTT. It specifies CASVTANSPLHF.